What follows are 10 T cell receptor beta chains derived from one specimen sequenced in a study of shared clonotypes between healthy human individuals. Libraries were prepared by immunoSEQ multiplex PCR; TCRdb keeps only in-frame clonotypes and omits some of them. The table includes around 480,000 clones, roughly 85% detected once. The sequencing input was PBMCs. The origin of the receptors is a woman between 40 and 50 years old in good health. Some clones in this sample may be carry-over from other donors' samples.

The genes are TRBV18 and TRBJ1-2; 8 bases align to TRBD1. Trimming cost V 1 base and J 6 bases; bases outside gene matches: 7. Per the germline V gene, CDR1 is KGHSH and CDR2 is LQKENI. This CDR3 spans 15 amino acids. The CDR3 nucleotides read TGTGCCAGCTCACCACAACGACAGGGGAGGGATGGCTACACCTTC. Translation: CASSPQRQGRDGYTF.

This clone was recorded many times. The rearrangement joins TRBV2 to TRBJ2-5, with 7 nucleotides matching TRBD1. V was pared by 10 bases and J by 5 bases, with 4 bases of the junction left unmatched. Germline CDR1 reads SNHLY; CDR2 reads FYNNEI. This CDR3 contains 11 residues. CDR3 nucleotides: TGTGCCATACGGGACAGTGAGACCCAGTACTTC. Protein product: CAIRDSETQYF.

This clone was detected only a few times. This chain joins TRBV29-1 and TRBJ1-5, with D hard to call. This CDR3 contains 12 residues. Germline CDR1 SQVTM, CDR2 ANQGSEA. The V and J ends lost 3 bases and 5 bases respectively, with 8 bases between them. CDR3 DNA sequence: TGCAGCGTTGAGTCTGGGGATCAGCCCCAGCATTTT. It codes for CSVESGDQPQHF.

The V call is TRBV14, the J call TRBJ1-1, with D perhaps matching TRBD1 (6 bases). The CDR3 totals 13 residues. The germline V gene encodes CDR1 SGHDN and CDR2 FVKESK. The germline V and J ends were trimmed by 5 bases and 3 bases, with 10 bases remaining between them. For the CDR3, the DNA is TGTGCCAGCAGCTTCAACAGGGACACTGAAGCTTTCTTT. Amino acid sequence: CASSFNRDTEAFF.

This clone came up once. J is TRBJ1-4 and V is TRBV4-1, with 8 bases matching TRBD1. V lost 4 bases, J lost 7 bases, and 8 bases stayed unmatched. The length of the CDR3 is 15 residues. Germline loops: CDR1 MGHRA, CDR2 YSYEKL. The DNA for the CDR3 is TGCGCCAGCAGCCGGACAGGGCCACGGGGTGAAAAACTGTTTTTT. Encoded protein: CASSRTGPRGEKLFF.

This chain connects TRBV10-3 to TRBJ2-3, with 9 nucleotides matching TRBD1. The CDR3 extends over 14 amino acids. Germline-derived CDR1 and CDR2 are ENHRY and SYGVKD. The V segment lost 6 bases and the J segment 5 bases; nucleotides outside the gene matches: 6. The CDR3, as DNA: TGTGCCATCAGGAGGGACAGGGAGGGAGATACGCAGTATTTT. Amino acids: CAIRRDREGDTQYF.

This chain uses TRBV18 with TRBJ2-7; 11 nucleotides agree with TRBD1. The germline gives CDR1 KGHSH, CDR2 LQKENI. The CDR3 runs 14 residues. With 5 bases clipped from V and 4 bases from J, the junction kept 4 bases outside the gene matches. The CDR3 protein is CASSAGQGDYEQYF. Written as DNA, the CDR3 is TGTGCCAGCTCAGCGGGACAGGGGGATTACGAGCAGTACTTC.

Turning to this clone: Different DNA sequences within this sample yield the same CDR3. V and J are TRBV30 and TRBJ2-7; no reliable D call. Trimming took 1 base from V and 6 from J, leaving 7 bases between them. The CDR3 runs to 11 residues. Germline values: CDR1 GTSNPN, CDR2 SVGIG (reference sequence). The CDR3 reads CAWSGVGEQYF. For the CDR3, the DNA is TGTGCCTGGAGTGGGGTGGGCGAGCAGTACTTC.

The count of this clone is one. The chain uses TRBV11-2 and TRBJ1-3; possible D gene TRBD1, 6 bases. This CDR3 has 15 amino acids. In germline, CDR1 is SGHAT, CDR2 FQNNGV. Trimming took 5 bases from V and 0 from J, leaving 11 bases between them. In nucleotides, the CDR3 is TGTGCCAGCAGCGTCGGGACAAGCTCTGGAAACACCATATATTTT. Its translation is CASSVGTSSGNTIYF.

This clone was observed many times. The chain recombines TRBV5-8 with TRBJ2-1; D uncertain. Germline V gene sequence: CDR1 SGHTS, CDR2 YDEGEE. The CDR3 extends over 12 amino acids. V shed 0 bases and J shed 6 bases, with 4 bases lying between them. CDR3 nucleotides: TGTGCCAGCAGCTTGGGAGGCAATGAGCAGTTCTTC. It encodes CASSLGGNEQFF.